The 9 T cell receptor beta chains in this list originate from one sample, sequenced in a study of long-term antiretroviral therapy in people with HIV (dated by TCRdb to between 2020 and 2023). The immunoSEQ hsTCRB v3.0 assay was used at survey level resolution to sequence the TRB variable region. TCRdb's version of the immuneACCESS table is confined to in-frame rearrangements and falls short of the full clone set. An unresolved V gene accounts for under half of the shortfall where checked; the remainder is of unknown origin. For this sample the table gives under 20,000 clones, of which around 82% were detected only once. 4% to 5% of the sample is held by the ten biggest clonotypes. Sequencing was performed on unsorted PBMCs, taken 0.1 years before starting antiretroviral therapy. Every receptor here comes from a man aged 18 to 29 with HIV.

CDR3 residues: CASSIVEANVLTF. CDR3 coding DNA: TGTGCCAGTAGTATTGTGGAGGCCAACGTCCTGACTTTC. The J gene is TRBJ2-6, the V gene TRBV19; the D is unclear. From germline, CDR1 is LNHDA and CDR2 SQIVND (reference sequence). Deletions cut 3 bases from V and 6 bases from J, with 6 bases between. This CDR3 comprises 13 residues.

This chain uses TRBV11-1 with TRBJ2-1, with unresolved D. V dropped 1 base and J dropped 0 bases, with 7 bases sitting between them. Germline V gives CDR1 SGHAT, CDR2 FQDESV (reference sequence). The CDR3 runs to 15 residues. CDR3 nucleotides: TGTGCCAGCAGCTTAGGGGCGAGCTCCTACAATGAGCAGTTCTTC. Its translation is CASSLGASSYNEQFF.

The chain is built from TRBV7-8 and TRBJ1-3; no firm D call. The germline gives CDR1 SGHVS, CDR2 FQNEAQ. The ends were cut back, 4 bases at V and 3 bases at J, with 13 bases in the middle. This CDR3 region has 15 residues. The DNA for the CDR3 is TGTGCCAGCAGCTCCTACGGCGGTGTTGGAAACACCATATATTTT. Protein sequence: CASSSYGGVGNTIYF.

The chain couples TRBV28 to TRBJ2-1; TRBD2 matches at 9 bases. The CDR3 is 16 amino acids. With 7 bases clipped from V and 6 bases from J, the junction kept 13 bases outside the gene matches. CDR1 and CDR2 from the germline V gene are MDHEN and SYDVKM. CDR3 sequence (DNA): TGTGCCAGCAATGGCCCAGCGGGAGGCCAGCGCAATGAGCAGTTCTTC. Its protein product is CASNGPAGGQRNEQFF.

The chain carries TRBV11-2 and TRBJ1-1; 7 bases align to TRBD1. With V trimmed by 4 bases and J by 3 bases, 8 bases remained unmatched. This CDR3 spans 15 amino acids. Germline V gene data show CDR1 as SGHAT and CDR2 as FQNNGV. The CDR3 sequence is CASSSIRQGYTEAFF. The CDR3 nucleotides read TGTGCCAGCAGCTCCATTCGACAGGGATACACTGAAGCTTTCTTT.

This clone was seen just once. The chain combines TRBV5-1 with TRBJ2-1, with 12 bases aligning to TRBD2. CDR1 is SGHRS, CDR2 YFSETQ, per germline. This CDR3 is built from 16 residues. Unmatched junction bases numbered 9, after V lost 3 bases and J lost 8 bases. The CDR3 here is CASSSYRTSGDDEQFF. The CDR3 DNA is TGCGCCAGCAGCTCCTACCGGACTAGCGGGGATGATGAGCAGTTCTTC.

The gene calls are TRBV11-3 and TRBJ2-1, with 11 bases that match TRBD2. V lost 4 bases to trimming and J lost 14 bases; unmatched junction nucleotides: 10. The CDR3 has 14 residues. Germline loops: CDR1 SGHNT, CDR2 YENEEA. In nucleotides, the CDR3 is TGTGCCAGCAGCTCGTCTTTAGCGGGAGGGCCTAAGTTCTTC. Its translation is CASSSSLAGGPKFF. The full variable domain, its missing parts supplied by reference TRBV11-3 and TRBJ2-1, is EAGVVQSPRYKIIEKKQPVAFWCNPISGHNTLYWYLQNLGQGPELLIRYENEEAVDDSQLPKDRFSAERLKGVDSTLKIQPAELGDSAVYLCASSSSLAGGPKFFGPGTRLTVL.

This chain uses TRBV9 with TRBJ2-3, with D possibly TRBD2 on 6 matching bases. This CDR3 spans 15 amino acids. Per the germline V gene, CDR1 is SGDLS and CDR2 is YYNGEE. The V gene lost 7 bases and the J gene lost 3 bases, with 18 bases spanning the gap. The CDR3 region is CASEAFAGRTDTQYF. CDR3 DNA: TGTGCCAGCGAGGCATTTGCGGGGCGAACAGATACGCAGTATTTT.

This chain links TRBV27 with TRBJ2-7; 7 nucleotides agree with TRBD2. V was pared by 6 bases and J by 0 bases, with 11 bases of the junction left unmatched. CDR3 length equals 16 residues. The germline V gene encodes CDR1 MNHEY and CDR2 SMNVEV (reference sequence). CDR3 nucleotide sequence: TGTGCCAGCAGCTTTGACTCTAGCGGCTCCTCCTACGAGCAGTACTTC. It specifies CASSFDSSGSSYEQYF.